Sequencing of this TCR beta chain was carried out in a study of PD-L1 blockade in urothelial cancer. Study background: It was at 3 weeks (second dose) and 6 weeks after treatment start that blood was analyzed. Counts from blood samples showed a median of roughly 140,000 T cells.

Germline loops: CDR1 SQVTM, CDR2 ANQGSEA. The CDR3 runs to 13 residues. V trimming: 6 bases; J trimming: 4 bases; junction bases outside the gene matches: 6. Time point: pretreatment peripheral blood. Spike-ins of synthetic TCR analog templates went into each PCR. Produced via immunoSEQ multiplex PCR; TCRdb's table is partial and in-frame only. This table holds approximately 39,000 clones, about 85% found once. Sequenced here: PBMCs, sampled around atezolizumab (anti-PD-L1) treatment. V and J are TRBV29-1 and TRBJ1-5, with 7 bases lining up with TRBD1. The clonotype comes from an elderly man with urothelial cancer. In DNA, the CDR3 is TGCAGCGTGACAGGGACAGAGAATCAGCCCCAGCATTTT. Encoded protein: CSVTGTENQPQHF.